These 23 T cell receptor beta chains were all obtained from the same sample, sequenced in a study of blood T cell repertoires in COVID-19. Data came from immunoSEQ multiplex PCR; TCRdb stores just in-frame clones and leaves some out. The sample yields 200,000 to 250,000 clones, 84% seen once. The material sequenced was PBMCs or T cells enriched from blood (not recorded which). All receptors derive from a woman between 35 and 50 years old who had recovered from COVID-19.

The chain carries TRBV4-1 and TRBJ2-1, with TRBD2 identical over 10 bases. This CDR3 contains 17 residues. V gave up 4 bases and J gave up 2 bases; unmatched junction bases: 8. CDR1 and CDR2 from the germline V gene are MGHRA and YSYEKL. The chain's CDR3 is CASSLFGLAAPYNEQFF. CDR3 nucleotides: TGCGCCAGCAGCCTTTTTGGACTAGCGGCCCCCTACAATGAGCAGTTCTTC.

The rearrangement joins TRBV9 to TRBJ1-2, with D possibly being TRBD1 (6 bases). Per germline, CDR1 SGDLS and CDR2 YYNGEE. The CDR3 is made up of 11 amino acids. With 4 bases removed from V and 10 bases from J, the gap between germline ends came to 11 bases. CDR3 loop: CASSKDSYYTF. The CDR3 DNA reads as TGTGCCAGCAGCAAGGACAGCTACTACACCTTC.

The chain carries TRBV5-1 and TRBJ2-5; TRBD1 is a possible D gene (5 bases). This CDR3 region has 15 residues. V was trimmed by 0 bases and J by 2 bases, leaving 11 bases between them. Germline CDR1 reads SGHRS; CDR2 reads YFSETQ. The CDR3 here is CASSLEGRTQETQYF. The CDR3 nucleotides read TGCGCCAGCAGCTTGGAAGGGCGGACACAAGAGACCCAGTACTTC.

A single count supports this clone. V and J are TRBV7-2 and TRBJ1-5, with 9 bases lining up with TRBD1. The CDR3 is 14 amino acids. Germline V gene sequence: CDR1 SGHTA, CDR2 FQGNSA. Germline trimming cut 5 bases from V and 9 bases from J; bases unmatched to any gene: 8. The CDR3 bases are TGTGCCAGCAGCCTACTGACAGGGGGGGGGCCCCAGCATTTT. This translates into CASSLLTGGGPQHF.

The chain links TRBV7-2 to TRBJ2-4; 7 positions agree with TRBD1. J gave up 6 bases and V 5 bases, and 4 bases lay outside the gene matches. The germline V gene encodes CDR1 SGHTA and CDR2 FQGNSA. CDR3 size: 13 residues. This chain's CDR3 is CASSRYRGNIQYF. CDR3 nucleotide sequence: TGTGCCAGCAGCCGATACAGGGGAAACATTCAGTACTTC.

This chain links TRBV18 with TRBJ2-1, with 10 bases that match TRBD2. The germline gives CDR1 KGHSH, CDR2 LQKENI. The CDR3 consists of 16 residues. V shed 1 base, J shed 7 bases, and the junction held 7 bases outside the gene matches. Here the CDR3 DNA reads TGTGCCAGCTCACCACTATCTAGCGGGAGTACGAATGAGCAGTTCTTC. Encoded protein: CASSPLSSGSTNEQFF. Variable domain in full (rest from reference TRBV18 and TRBJ2-1): NAGVMQNPRHLVRRRGQEARLRCSPMKGHSHVYWYRQLPEEGLKFMVYLQKENIIDESGMPKERFSAEFPKEGPSILRIQQVVRGDSAAYFCASSPLSSGSTNEQFFGPGTRLTVL.

The chain employs TRBV3-1 (or the pseudogene TRBV3-2) and TRBJ1-1; 7 positions match TRBD1. The germline V gene has CDR1 LGHDT and CDR2 YNNKEL (reference sequence). J lost 6 bases, V lost 4 bases, and 8 bases had no gene match. The CDR3 sequence is 14 residues long. This CDR3 reads CASSPTTTGAEAFF. CDR3 sequence (DNA): TGTGCCAGCAGCCCAACAACCACAGGGGCTGAAGCTTTCTTT.

This clone appeared a few times. This specimen includes other DNA sequences encoding the same CDR3. The rearrangement joins TRBV7-2 to TRBJ1-5, with TRBD1 as a possible D gene (6 bases). The germline gives CDR1 SGHTA, CDR2 FQGNSA. Trimming shortened V by 1 base and J by 2 bases, and 6 bases separated the two germline ends. The CDR3 consists of 14 residues. CDR3 DNA sequence: TGTGCCAGCAGCTTAGACAGGGGCAATCAGCCCCAGCATTTT. Protein sequence: CASSLDRGNQPQHF. The full variable domain, in which reference TRBV7-2 and TRBJ1-5 provide the parts outside the CDR3, is GAGVSQSPSNKVTEKGKDVELRCDPISGHTALYWYRQSLGQGLEFLIYFQGNSAPDKSGLPSDRFSAERTGGSVSTLTIQRTQQEDSAVYLCASSLDRGNQPQHFGDGTRLSIL.

The chain is built from TRBV9 and TRBJ1-5; D is uncertain. Germline V gene lookup returns CDR1 SGDLS and CDR2 YYNGEE. CDR3 length: 13 residues. V was shortened by 1 base and J by 5 bases, with 7 bases between the two germline ends. This CDR3 reads CASSVYLDQPQHF. CDR3 DNA sequence: TGTGCCAGCAGCGTATACTTGGATCAGCCCCAGCATTTT.

The chain combines TRBV14 with TRBJ2-2; 12 nucleotides line up with TRBD2. With 2 bases clipped from V and 2 bases from J, the junction kept 3 bases outside the gene matches. Germline V gives CDR1 SGHDN, CDR2 FVKESK. The CDR3 is made up of 17 amino acids. The DNA of the CDR3 is TGTGCCAGCAGCCAACTAGCGGGAGGGCGTAACACCGGGGAGCTGTTTTTT. It translates to CASSQLAGGRNTGELFF.

V gene TRBV6-5 combines with J gene TRBJ1-1; weak D call: TRBD1 (5 bases). The germline V gene has CDR1 MNHEY and CDR2 SVGAGI. Trimming stripped 7 bases from V and 1 base from J, with 16 bases between. This CDR3 comprises 15 residues. The CDR3 is CASNWGSAWNTEAFF. The CDR3 DNA reads as TGTGCCAGCAATTGGGGCTCGGCTTGGAACACTGAAGCTTTCTTT.

The V call is TRBV5-6, the J call TRBJ2-1, with a possible D match to TRBD1 (6 bases). The CDR3 length is 18 residues. Looked up from germline, CDR1 is SGHDT and CDR2 is YYEEEE. The V end lost 1 base, the J end lost 1 base, and 18 bases lay between the germline ends. CDR3 loop: CASSLSPSQGGSYNEQFF. For the CDR3, the DNA is TGTGCCAGCAGCTTGTCCCCCTCACAGGGTGGGTCCTACAATGAGCAGTTCTTC. The full variable domain, completed using reference TRBV5-6 and TRBJ2-1, is DAGVTQSPTHLIKTRGQQVTLRCSPKSGHDTVSWYQQALGQGPQFIFQYYEEEERQRGNFPDRFSGHQFPNYSSELNVNALLLGDSALYLCASSLSPSQGGSYNEQFFGPGTRLTVL.

The chain is built from TRBV28 and TRBJ2-2, with 13 bases that match TRBD2. With 8 bases clipped from V and 3 bases from J, the junction kept 15 bases outside the gene matches. CDR3 size: 19 residues. Germline CDR1 is MDHEN and CDR2 is SYDVKM. The CDR3 DNA reads as TGTGCCAGCGCATTTGGGGTACTAGCGGGAGGGCCGGACACCGGGGAGCTGTTTTTT. It yields the protein CASAFGVLAGGPDTGELFF.

This chain links TRBV7-2 with TRBJ2-3; D not certain. Germline CDR1 SGHTA, CDR2 FQGNSA. CDR3 length equals 13 residues. The germline V and J ends were trimmed by 1 base and 4 bases, with 6 bases remaining between them. For the CDR3, the DNA is TGTGCCAGCAGCTTAGGAGAGGCAGATACGCAGTATTTT. This codes for CASSLGEADTQYF.

This chain uses TRBV9 with TRBJ1-1; D gene ambiguous. The CDR3 covers 15 residues. CDR1 is SGDLS and CDR2 is YYNGEE in the germline V gene. The V end was cut by 0 bases, the J end by 1 base, with 10 bases between. CDR3 nucleotide sequence: TGTGCCAGCAGCGTAGCTGTACACGCGAACACTGAAGCTTTCTTT. This codes for CASSVAVHANTEAFF.

V is TRBV28 and J is TRBJ2-3; 9 bases line up with TRBD2. The CDR3 extends over 13 amino acids. Germline V gene lookup returns CDR1 MDHEN and CDR2 SYDVKM. The J segment lost 6 bases and the V segment lost 6 bases, leaving 4 bases of the junction unmatched. CDR3 protein: CASRAGGPDTQYF. The DNA of the CDR3 is TGTGCCAGCAGGGCGGGAGGGCCCGATACGCAGTATTTT.

This clone appeared once. The chain carries TRBV6-6 and TRBJ2-1, with a weak D call TRBD2 (5 bases). Germline V gene data show CDR1 as MNHNY and CDR2 as SVGAGI (reference sequence). The CDR3 length is 12 residues. Trimming removed 5 bases from V and 14 bases from J, with 16 bases in between. CDR3 residues: CASSPLGQAEFF. The CDR3 nucleotides read TGTGCCAGCAGTCCCCTTGGTCAAGCGGAGTTCTTC.

This chain uses TRBV5-1 with TRBJ2-3; D is unresolved. The CDR3 has 15 residues. Deletions cut 2 bases from V and 2 bases from J, with 12 bases between. CDR1 is SGHRS, CDR2 YFSETQ, per germline. The CDR3: CASSLSRAYTDTQYF. As DNA, the CDR3 is TGCGCCAGCAGCTTATCCCGCGCCTACACAGATACGCAGTATTTT.

This chain's CDR3 is CASSTAGSPLHF. The CDR3 DNA follows: TGTGCCAGCAGTACGGCAGGGTCACCCCTCCACTTT. The V and J genes are TRBV28 and TRBJ1-6; possible D gene TRBD1, 5 bases. The germline gives CDR1 MDHEN, CDR2 SYDVKM. V was trimmed by 5 bases and J by 10 bases, leaving 9 bases between them. This CDR3 is 12 amino acids long.

The chain joins TRBV29-1 to TRBJ2-7; D perhaps matches TRBD2 (6 bases). V lost 4 bases, J lost 0 bases, and 13 bases lay in between. The CDR3 length is 14 residues. Germline V gene data show CDR1 as SQVTM and CDR2 as ANQGSEA. CDR3 amino acids: CSVASRRDSYEQYF. The CDR3 nucleotides read TGCAGCGTTGCCTCCCGGCGGGACTCCTACGAGCAGTACTTC.

The V and J genes are TRBV3-1 (or the pseudogene TRBV3-2) and TRBJ2-3; D may be TRBD2 (5 bases). Trimming left V 4 bases short and J 2 bases short, with 10 bases between. The CDR3 is made up of 14 amino acids. In germline, CDR1 is LGHDT, CDR2 YNNKEL (reference sequence). The CDR3 loop reads CASSPWTPTDTQYF. DNA for the CDR3: TGTGCCAGCAGCCCCTGGACTCCCACAGATACGCAGTATTTT.

The chain uses TRBV4-2 and TRBJ2-1, with TRBD2 matching over 12 bases. The germline CDR1 and CDR2 sequences are LGHNA and YNFKEQ. V lost 1 base and J lost 4; bases outside the gene matches: 8. This CDR3 has 18 residues. In DNA form, the CDR3 reads TGTGCCAGCAGCCAAGGTTCAGGACTAGCGGGGATATACAATGAGCAGTTCTTC. It encodes CASSQGSGLAGIYNEQFF.

This chain joins TRBV14 and TRBJ2-3; a possible D gene is TRBD2 (5 bases). CDR1 SGHDN and CDR2 FVKESK come from the germline V gene. This CDR3 region has 15 residues. The V end was cut by 3 bases, the J end by 4 bases, with 14 bases between. In DNA form, the CDR3 reads TGTGCCAGCAGCCAGTTCGTACTAGATTCAGATACGCAGTATTTT. As protein: CASSQFVLDSDTQYF.